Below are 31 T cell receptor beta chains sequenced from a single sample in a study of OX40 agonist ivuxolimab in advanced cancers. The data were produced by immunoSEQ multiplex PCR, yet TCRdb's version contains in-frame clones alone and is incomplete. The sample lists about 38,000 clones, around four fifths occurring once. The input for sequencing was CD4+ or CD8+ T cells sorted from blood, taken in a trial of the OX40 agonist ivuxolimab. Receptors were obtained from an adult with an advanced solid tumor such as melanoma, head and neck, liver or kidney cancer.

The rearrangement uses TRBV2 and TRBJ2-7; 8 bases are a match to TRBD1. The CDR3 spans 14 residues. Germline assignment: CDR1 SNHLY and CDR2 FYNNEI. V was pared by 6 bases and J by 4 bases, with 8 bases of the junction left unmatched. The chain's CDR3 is CASRDATGAYEQYF. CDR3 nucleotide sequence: TGTGCCAGCAGGGACGCGACAGGGGCATACGAGCAGTACTTC.

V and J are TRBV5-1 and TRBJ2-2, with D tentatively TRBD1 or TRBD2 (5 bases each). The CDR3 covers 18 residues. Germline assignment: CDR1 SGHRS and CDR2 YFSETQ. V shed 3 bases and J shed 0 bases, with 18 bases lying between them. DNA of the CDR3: TGCGCCAGCAGCTGGGACCCCCTGGGCGGCGCGAACACCGGGGAGCTGTTTTTT. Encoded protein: CASSWDPLGGANTGELFF.

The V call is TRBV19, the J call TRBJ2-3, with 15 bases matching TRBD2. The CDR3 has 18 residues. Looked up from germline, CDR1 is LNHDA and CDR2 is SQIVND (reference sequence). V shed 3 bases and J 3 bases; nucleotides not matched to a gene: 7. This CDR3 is CASSINLGLAGGTDTQYF. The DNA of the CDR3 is TGTGCCAGTAGTATCAATCTGGGACTAGCGGGAGGTACAGATACGCAGTATTTT.

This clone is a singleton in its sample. DNA of the CDR3: TGTGCCAGCAGCCCCGGGACAAGCTACACCTTC. It codes for CASSPGTSYTF. The chain joins TRBV7-7 to TRBJ1-2; D is perhaps TRBD1 (6 bases). Trimming took off 5 bases at V and 9 bases at J, with 10 bases between the two ends. This CDR3 is 11 amino acids long. Germline CDR1 and CDR2: SSHAT and FNYEAQ (reference sequence).

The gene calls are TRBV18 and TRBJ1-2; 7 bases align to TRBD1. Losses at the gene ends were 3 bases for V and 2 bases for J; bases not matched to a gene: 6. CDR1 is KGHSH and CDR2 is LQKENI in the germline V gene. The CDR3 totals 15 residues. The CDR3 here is CASSPSTGKNYGYTF. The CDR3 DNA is TGTGCCAGCTCACCTTCGACAGGGAAAAACTATGGCTACACCTTC.

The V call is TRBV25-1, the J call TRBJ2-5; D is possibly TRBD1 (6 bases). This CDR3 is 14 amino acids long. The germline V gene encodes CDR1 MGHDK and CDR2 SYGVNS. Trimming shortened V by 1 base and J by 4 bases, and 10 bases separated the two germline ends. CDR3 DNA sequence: TGTGCCAGCAGTGAATCAACAGGGATAGAGACCCAGTACTTC. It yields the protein CASSESTGIETQYF. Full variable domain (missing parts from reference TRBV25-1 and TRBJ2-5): EADIYQTPRYLVIGTGKKITLECSQTMGHDKMYWYQQDPGMELHLIHYSYGVNSTEKGDLSSESTVSRIRTEHFPLTLESARPSHTSQYLCASSESTGIETQYFGPGTRLLVL.

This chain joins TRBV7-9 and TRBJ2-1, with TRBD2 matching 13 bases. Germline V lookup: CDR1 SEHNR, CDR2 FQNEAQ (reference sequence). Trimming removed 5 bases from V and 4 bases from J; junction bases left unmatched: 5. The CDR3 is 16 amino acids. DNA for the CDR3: TGTGCCAGCAGCCCCCGGACTAGCGGGGGTTACAATGAGCAGTTCTTC. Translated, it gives CASSPRTSGGYNEQFF.

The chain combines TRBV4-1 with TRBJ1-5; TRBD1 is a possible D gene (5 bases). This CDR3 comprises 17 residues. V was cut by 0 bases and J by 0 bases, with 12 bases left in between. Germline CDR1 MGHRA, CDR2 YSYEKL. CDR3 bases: TGCGCCAGCAGCCAAGATCGCGACGGACATAGCAATCAGCCCCAGCATTTT. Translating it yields CASSQDRDGHSNQPQHF.

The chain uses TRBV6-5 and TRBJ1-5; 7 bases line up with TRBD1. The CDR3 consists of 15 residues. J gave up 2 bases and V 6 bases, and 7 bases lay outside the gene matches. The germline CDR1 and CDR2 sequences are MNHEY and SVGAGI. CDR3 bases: TGTGCCAGCAGCCTGACAGGGTCCGGCAATCAGCCCCAGCATTTT. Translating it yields CASSLTGSGNQPQHF.

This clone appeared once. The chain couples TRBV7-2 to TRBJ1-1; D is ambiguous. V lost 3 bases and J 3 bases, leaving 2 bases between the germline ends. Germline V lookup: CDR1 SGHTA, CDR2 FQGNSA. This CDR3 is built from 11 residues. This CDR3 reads CASSLDTEAFF. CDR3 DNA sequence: TGTGCCAGCAGCTTGGACACTGAAGCTTTCTTT.

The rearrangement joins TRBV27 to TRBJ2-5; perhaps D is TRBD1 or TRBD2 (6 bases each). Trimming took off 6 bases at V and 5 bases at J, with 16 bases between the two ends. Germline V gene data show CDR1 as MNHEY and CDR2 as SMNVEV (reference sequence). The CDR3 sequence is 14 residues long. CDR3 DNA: TGTGCCAGCAGGGGGGCAGGGGCGGGGGAGACCCAGTACTTC. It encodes CASRGAGAGETQYF.

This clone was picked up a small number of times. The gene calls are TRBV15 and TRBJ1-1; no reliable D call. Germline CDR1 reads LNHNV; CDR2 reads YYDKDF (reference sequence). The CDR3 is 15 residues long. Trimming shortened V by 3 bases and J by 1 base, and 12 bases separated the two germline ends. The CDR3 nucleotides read TGTGCCACCAGCAGGGCGATTTCGACGAACACTGAAGCTTTCTTT. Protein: CATSRAISTNTEAFF.

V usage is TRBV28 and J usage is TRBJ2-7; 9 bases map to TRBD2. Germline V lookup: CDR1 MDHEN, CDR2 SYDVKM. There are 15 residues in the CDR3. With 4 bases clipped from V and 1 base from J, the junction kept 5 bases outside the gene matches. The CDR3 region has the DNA TGTGCCAGCAGTTCAGGGACTAGCAGGTCCTACGAGCAGTACTTC. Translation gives CASSSGTSRSYEQYF.

In DNA form, the CDR3 reads TGTGCCAGCAGCTTAACGTATTTGCCGGGATATACTGAAGCTTTCTTT. This gives the protein CASSLTYLPGYTEAFF. V usage is TRBV7-3 and J usage is TRBJ1-1; D not resolved. Germline V gene lookup returns CDR1 SGHTA and CDR2 FQGTGA. The CDR3 consists of 16 residues. The ends were cut back, 0 bases at V and 5 bases at J, with 16 bases in the middle. Combining the CDR3 with reference TRBV7-3 and TRBJ1-1 gives the whole variable domain GAGVSQTPSNKVTEKGKYVELRCDPISGHTALYWYRQSLGQGPEFLIYFQGTGAADDSGLPNDRFFAVRPEGSVSTLKIQRTERGDSAVYLCASSLTYLPGYTEAFFGQGTRLTVV.

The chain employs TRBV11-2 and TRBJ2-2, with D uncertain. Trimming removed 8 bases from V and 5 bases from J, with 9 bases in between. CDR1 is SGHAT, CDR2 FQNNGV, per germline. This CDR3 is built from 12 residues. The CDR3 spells CASPIGTGELFF. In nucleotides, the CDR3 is TGTGCCAGCCCTATCGGGACCGGGGAGCTGTTTTTT. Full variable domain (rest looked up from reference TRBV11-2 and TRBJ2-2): EAGVAQSPRYKIIEKRQSVAFWCNPISGHATLYWYQQILGQGPKLLIQFQNNGVVDDSQLPKDRFSAERLKGVDSTLKIQPAKLEDSAVYLCASPIGTGELFFGEGSRLTVL.

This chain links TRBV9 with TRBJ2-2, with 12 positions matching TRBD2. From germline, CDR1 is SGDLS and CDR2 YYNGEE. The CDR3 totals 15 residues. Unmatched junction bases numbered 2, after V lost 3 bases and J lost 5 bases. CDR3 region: CASSGLAGVTGELFF. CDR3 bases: TGTGCCAGCAGCGGACTAGCGGGAGTTACCGGGGAGCTGTTTTTT.

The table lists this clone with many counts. CDR3 protein: CASRPWTENTEAFF. CDR3 DNA sequence: TGTGCCAGCAGACCTTGGACAGAGAACACTGAAGCTTTCTTT. V usage is TRBV6-1 and J usage is TRBJ1-1; D may be TRBD1 (6 bases). The germline V and J ends were trimmed by 6 bases and 1 base, with 12 bases remaining between them. The germline CDR1 and CDR2 sequences are MNHNS and SASEGT. CDR3 size: 14 residues.

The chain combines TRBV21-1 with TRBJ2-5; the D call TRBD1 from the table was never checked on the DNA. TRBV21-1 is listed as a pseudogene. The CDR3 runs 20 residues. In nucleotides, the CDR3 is TGTGCCAGCAGCAAACGGATACCCGGGACAGGGGGCGCAGGGCAAGAGACCCAGTACTTC. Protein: CASSKRIPGTGGAGQETQYF.

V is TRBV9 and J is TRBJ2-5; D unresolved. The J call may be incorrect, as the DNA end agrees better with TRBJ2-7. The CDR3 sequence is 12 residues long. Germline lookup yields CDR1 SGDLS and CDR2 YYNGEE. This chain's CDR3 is CASSATGYEQYF. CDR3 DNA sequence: TGTGCCAGCAGTGCAACGGGCTACGAGCAGTACTTC.

CDR3 amino acids: CASSLGSDAGRTQYF. The CDR3 bases are TGTGCCAGCAGCTTAGGGTCGGACGCAGGGCGGACCCAGTACTTC. J is TRBJ2-5 and V is TRBV7-8; a possible D gene is TRBD1 (5 bases). Trimming took 1 base from V and 7 from J, leaving 16 bases between them. In germline, CDR1 is SGHVS, CDR2 FQNEAQ. The CDR3 loop spans 15 amino acids.

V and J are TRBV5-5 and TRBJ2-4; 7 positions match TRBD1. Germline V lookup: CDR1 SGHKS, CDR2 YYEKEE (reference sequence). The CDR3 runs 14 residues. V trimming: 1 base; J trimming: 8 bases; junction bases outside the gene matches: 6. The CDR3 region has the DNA TGTGCCAGCAGCTTGAACAGGGACAGAGACATTCAGTACTTC. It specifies CASSLNRDRDIQYF.

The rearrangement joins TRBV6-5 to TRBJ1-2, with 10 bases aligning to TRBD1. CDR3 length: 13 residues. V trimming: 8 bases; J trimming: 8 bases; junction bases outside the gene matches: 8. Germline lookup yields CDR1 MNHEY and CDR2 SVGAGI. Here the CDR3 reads CASPGTGEEGYTF. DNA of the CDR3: TGTGCCAGCCCTGGGACAGGGGAGGAGGGCTACACCTTC.

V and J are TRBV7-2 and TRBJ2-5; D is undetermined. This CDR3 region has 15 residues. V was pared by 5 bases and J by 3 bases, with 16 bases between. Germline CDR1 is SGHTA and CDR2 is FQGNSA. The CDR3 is CASSPWAAREETQYF. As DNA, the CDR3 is TGTGCCAGCAGCCCATGGGCGGCTAGAGAAGAGACCCAGTACTTC.

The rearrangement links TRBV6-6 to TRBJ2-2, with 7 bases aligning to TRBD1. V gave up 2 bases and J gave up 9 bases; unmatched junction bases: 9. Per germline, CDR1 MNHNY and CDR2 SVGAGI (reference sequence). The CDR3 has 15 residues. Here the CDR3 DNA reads TGTGCCAGCAGTTACCGATCTAGGGGGCGTTGGGAGCTGTTTTTT. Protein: CASSYRSRGRWELFF.

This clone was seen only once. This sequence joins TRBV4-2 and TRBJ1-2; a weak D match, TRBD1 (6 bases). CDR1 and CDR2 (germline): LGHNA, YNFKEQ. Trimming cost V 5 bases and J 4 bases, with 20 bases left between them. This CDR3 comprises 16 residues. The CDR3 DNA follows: TGTGCCAGCAGCTCCGAAGGGGGGGTAGGAGGCTATGGCTACACCTTC. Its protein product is CASSSEGGVGGYGYTF.

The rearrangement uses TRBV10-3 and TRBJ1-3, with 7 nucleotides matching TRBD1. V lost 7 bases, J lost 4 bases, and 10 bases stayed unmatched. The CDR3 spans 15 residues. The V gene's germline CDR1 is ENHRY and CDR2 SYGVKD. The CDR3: CAITPTGQEGNTIYF. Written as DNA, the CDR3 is TGTGCCATCACCCCAACCGGACAGGAGGGAAACACCATATATTTT.

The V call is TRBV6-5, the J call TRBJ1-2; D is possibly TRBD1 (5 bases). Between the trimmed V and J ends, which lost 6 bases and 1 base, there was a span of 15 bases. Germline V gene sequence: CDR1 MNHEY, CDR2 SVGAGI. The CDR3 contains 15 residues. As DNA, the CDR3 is TGTGCCAGCAGATCTACGGGGCCCCTTAACTATGGCTACACCTTC. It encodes CASRSTGPLNYGYTF.

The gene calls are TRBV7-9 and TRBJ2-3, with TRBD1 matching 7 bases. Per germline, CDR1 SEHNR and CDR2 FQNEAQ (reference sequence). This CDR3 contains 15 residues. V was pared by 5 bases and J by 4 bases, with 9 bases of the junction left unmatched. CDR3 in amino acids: CASSLGTGESDTQYF. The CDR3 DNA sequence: TGTGCCAGCAGCCTAGGCACAGGGGAGTCAGATACGCAGTATTTT. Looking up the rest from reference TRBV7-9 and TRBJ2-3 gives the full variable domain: DTGVSQNPRHKITKRGQNVTFRCDPISEHNRLYWYRQTLGQGPEFLTYFQNEAQLEKSRLLSDRFSAERPKGSFSTLEIQRTEQGDSAMYLCASSLGTGESDTQYFGPGTRLTVL.

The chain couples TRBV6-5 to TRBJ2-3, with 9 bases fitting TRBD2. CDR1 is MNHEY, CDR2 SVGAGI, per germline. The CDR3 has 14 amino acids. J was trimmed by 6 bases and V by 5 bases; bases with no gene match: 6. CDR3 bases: TGTGCCAGCAGTCATCGGCGGGGGGGGGATACGCAGTATTTT. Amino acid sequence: CASSHRRGGDTQYF.

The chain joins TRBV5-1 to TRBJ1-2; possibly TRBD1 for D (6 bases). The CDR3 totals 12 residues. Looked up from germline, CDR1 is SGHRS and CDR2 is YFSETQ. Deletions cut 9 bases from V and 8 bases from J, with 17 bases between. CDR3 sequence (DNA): TGCGCCACCCGGGGGGGGGCCAAGGGCTACACCTTC. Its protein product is CATRGGAKGYTF. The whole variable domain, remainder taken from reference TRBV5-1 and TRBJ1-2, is KAGVTQTPRYLIKTRGQQVTLSCSPISGHRSVSWYQQTPGQGLQFLFEYFSETQRNKGNFPGRFSGRQFSNSRSEMNVSTLELGDSALYLCATRGGAKGYTFGSGTRLTVV.

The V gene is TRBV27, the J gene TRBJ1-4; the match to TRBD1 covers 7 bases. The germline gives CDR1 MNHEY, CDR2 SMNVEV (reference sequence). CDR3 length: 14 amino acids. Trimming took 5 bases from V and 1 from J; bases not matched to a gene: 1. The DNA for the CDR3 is TGTGCCAGCAGTAGGACAGGAACTAATGAAAAACTGTTTTTT. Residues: CASSRTGTNEKLFF.